These 2 T cell receptor beta chains share one sample of origin, sequenced in a study of identical twins. One entry per CDR3 protein results from TCRdb running MiXCR on the 5' RACE reads. The sample has around 160,000 distinct CDR3 sequences, 3% to 4.5% seen once; the top ten hold around 8.1%. Sequencing was performed on memory T cells sorted from blood. The receptors originated from a man aged 18 to 30 in good health.

This clonotype showed up many times. The chain joins TRBV27 to TRBJ1-1; no definite D call. Trimming cost V 4 bases and J 4 bases, with 7 bases left between them. This CDR3 has 12 residues. Germline lookup yields CDR1 MNHEY and CDR2 SMNVEV (reference sequence). The CDR3 reads CASSSGFTEAFF. The CDR3 DNA sequence: TGTGCCAGCAGTTCGGGCTTCACTGAAGCTTTCTTT.

This clonotype was observed at least ten times. This sequence joins TRBV2 and TRBJ1-4; D might be TRBD1 (6 bases). Germline CDR1 reads SNHLY; CDR2 reads FYNNEI. Deletions cut 7 bases from V and 2 bases from J, with 14 bases between. The CDR3 sequence is 15 residues long. CDR3: CASMSPRGTNEKLFF. The CDR3 region has the DNA TGTGCCAGCATGTCCCCCAGGGGTACTAATGAAAAACTGTTTTTT.